What follows are 8 T cell receptor beta chains derived from one specimen sequenced in a study of technical replicates of blood from several donors. Clones were sequenced by immunoSEQ multiplex PCR, and TCRdb holds only the in-frame ones, with some missing. The sample lists just under 60,000 clones; just under 95% were seen once. The sequenced sample consisted of PBMCs. Source of these receptors: a human donor in good health. Some clones in this sample may be carry-over from other donors' samples.

The V and J genes are TRBV6-1 and TRBJ1-6; 10 nucleotides agree with TRBD1. CDR3 length: 14 amino acids. J lost 3 bases, V lost 8 bases, and 1 base had no gene match. Germline loops: CDR1 MNHNS, CDR2 SASEGT. CDR3: CASRDRGYNSPLHF. The CDR3, as DNA: TGTGCCAGCCGGGACAGGGGCTATAATTCACCCCTCCACTTT.

The rearrangement uses TRBV18 and TRBJ1-1; D may be TRBD1 (5 bases). V lost 2 bases, J lost 1 base, and 5 bases lay in between. The V gene's germline CDR1 is KGHSH and CDR2 LQKENI. CDR3 length: 13 amino acids. The CDR3 DNA follows: TGTGCCAGCTCACCAAGGGGGAACACTGAAGCTTTCTTT. Its translation is CASSPRGNTEAFF. The whole variable domain, remainder taken from reference TRBV18 and TRBJ1-1, is NAGVMQNPRHLVRRRGQEARLRCSPMKGHSHVYWYRQLPEEGLKFMVYLQKENIIDESGMPKERFSAEFPKEGPSILRIQQVVRGDSAAYFCASSPRGNTEAFFGQGTRLTVV.

V usage is TRBV7-2 and J usage is TRBJ2-7; D gene ambiguous. The CDR3 sequence is 11 residues long. Trimming removed 6 bases at V and 8 bases at J, with 11 bases between. CDR1 is SGHTA and CDR2 is FQGNSA in the germline V gene. The CDR3 DNA sequence: TGTGCCAGCAGGGCTGATGTAAAGCAGTACTTC. The encoded protein is CASRADVKQYF.

The J gene is TRBJ1-1, the V gene TRBV9; unclear D gene. Germline V gives CDR1 SGDLS, CDR2 YYNGEE. Trimming shortened V by 0 bases and J by 2 bases, and 8 bases separated the two germline ends. The CDR3 length is 14 residues. As DNA, the CDR3 is TGTGCCAGCAGCGTAGAGGCGACTAACACTGAAGCTTTCTTT. Its translation is CASSVEATNTEAFF.

The chain uses TRBV7-3 and TRBJ2-6; D is possibly TRBD1 (6 bases). The CDR3 runs 18 residues. V lost 0 bases, J lost 0 bases, and 12 bases lay in between. CDR1 and CDR2 from the germline V gene are SGHTA and FQGTGA. The CDR3 sequence is CASSLTSWTASGANVLTF. CDR3 nucleotides: TGTGCCAGCAGCTTAACGTCCTGGACAGCCTCTGGGGCCAACGTCCTGACTTTC.

This chain uses TRBV12-5 with TRBJ2-1; 10 positions match TRBD2. Looked up from germline, CDR1 is LGHNT and CDR2 is FRNRAP. This CDR3 is built from 17 residues. V was clipped by 2 bases and J by 2 bases; unmatched bases: 6. The chain's CDR3 is CASGLTSGTVTYNEQFF. The CDR3 DNA sequence: TGTGCTAGTGGTTTGACTAGCGGGACTGTTACCTACAATGAGCAGTTCTTC.

This clone has just one count. The rearrangement uses TRBV6-5 and TRBJ2-7; the match to TRBD2 covers 9 bases. Germline V CDR1 and CDR2: MNHEY, SVGAGI. The CDR3 sequence is 15 residues long. V lost 5 bases and J lost 4; bases outside the gene matches: 9. In DNA form, the CDR3 reads TGTGCCAGCAGTCGTAGCGGGAGCGAAGTGTACGAGCAGTACTTC. Translated: CASSRSGSEVYEQYF.

This sequence joins TRBV6-6 and TRBJ2-1, with D possibly being TRBD2 (5 bases). The CDR3 extends over 15 amino acids. V was clipped by 4 bases and J by 5 bases, with 15 bases between them. CDR1 and CDR2 from the germline V gene are MNHNY and SVGAGI (reference sequence). The CDR3: CASSLGLVGDNEQFF. The CDR3 DNA sequence: TGTGCCAGCAGTTTAGGACTGGTCGGGGACAATGAGCAGTTCTTC.